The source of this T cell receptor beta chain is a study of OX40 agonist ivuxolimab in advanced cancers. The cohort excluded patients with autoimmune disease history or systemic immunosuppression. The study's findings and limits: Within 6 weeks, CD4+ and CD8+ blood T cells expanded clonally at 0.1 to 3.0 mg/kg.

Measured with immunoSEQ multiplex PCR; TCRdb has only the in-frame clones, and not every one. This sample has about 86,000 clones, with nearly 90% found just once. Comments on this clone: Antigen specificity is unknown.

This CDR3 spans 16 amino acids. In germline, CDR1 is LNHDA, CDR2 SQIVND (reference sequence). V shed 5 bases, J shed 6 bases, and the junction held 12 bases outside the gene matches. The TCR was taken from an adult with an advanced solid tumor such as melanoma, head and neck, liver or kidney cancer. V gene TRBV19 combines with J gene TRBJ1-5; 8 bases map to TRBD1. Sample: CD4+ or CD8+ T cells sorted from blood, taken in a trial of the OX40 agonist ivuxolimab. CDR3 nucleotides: TGTGCCAGTAGTCGCCTCGATTCAGGGGGCGGTCAGCCCCAGCATTTT. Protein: CASSRLDSGGGQPQHF.